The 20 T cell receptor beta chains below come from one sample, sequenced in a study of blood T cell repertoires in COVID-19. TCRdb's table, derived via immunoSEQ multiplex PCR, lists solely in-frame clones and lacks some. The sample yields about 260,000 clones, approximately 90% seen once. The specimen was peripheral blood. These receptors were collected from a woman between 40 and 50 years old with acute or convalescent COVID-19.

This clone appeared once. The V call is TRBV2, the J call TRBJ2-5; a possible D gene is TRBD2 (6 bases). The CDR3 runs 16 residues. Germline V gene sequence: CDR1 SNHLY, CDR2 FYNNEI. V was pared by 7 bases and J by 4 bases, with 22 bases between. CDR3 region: CASNRELQGAGETQYF. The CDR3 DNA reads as TGTGCCAGCAACCGAGAGCTTCAGGGAGCGGGAGAGACCCAGTACTTC. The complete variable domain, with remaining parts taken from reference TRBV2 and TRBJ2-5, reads EPEVTQTPSHQVTQMGQEVILRCVPISNHLYFYWYRQILGQKVEFLVSFYNNEISEKSEIFDDQFSVERPDGSNFTLKIRSTKLEDSAMYFCASNRELQGAGETQYFGPGTRLLVL.

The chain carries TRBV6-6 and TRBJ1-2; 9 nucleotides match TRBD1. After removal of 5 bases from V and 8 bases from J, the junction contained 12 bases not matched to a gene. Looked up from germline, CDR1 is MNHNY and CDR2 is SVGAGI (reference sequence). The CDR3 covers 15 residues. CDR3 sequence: CASSPGGDRVRGYTF. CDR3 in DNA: TGTGCCAGCAGTCCCGGCGGGGACAGGGTTCGGGGCTACACCTTC.

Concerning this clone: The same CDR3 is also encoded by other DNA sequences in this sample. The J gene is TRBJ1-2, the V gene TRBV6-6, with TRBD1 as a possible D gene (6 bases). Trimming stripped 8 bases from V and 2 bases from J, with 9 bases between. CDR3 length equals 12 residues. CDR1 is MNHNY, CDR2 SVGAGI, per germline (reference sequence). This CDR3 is CASRGGNYGYTF. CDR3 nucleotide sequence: TGTGCCAGCCGGGGGGGCAACTATGGCTACACCTTC.

CDR3 sequence reads: CASRGIQVSGANVLTF. DNA of the CDR3: TGTGCCAGCAGGGGAATACAGGTCTCTGGGGCCAACGTCCTGACTTTC. The rearrangement links TRBV2 to TRBJ2-6, with D possibly being TRBD1 (5 bases). CDR3 length equals 16 residues. In germline, CDR1 is SNHLY, CDR2 FYNNEI. V was shortened by 6 bases and J by 0 bases, with 12 bases between the two germline ends. Filled out from reference TRBV2 and TRBJ2-6, the complete variable domain reads EPEVTQTPSHQVTQMGQEVILRCVPISNHLYFYWYRQILGQKVEFLVSFYNNEISEKSEIFDDQFSVERPDGSNFTLKIRSTKLEDSAMYFCASRGIQVSGANVLTFGAGSRLTVL.

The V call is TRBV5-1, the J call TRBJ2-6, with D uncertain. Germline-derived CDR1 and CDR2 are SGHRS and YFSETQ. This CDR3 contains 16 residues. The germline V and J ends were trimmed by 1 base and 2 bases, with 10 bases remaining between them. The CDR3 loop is CASSLQTYPGANVLTF. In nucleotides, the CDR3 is TGCGCCAGCAGCTTGCAAACATATCCTGGGGCCAACGTCCTGACTTTC.

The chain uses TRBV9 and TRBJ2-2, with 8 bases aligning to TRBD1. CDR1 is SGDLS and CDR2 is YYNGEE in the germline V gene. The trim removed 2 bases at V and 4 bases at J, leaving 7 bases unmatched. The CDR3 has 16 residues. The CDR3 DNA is TGTGCCAGCAGCGTCCACAGGGGGACGGGCACCGGGGAGCTGTTTTTT. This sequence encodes CASSVHRGTGTGELFF.

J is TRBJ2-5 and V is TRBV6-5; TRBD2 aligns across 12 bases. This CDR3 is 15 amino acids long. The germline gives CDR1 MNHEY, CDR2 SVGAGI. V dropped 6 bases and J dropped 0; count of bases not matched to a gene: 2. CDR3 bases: TGTGCCAGCAGCGGACTAGCGGGGAACCAAGAGACCCAGTACTTC. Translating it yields CASSGLAGNQETQYF.

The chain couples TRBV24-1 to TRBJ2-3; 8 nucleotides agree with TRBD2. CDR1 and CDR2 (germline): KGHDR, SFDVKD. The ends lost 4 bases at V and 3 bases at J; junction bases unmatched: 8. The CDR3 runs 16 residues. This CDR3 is CATSEPRGGLTDTQYF. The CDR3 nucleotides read TGTGCCACCAGTGAACCCCGGGGGGGGCTAACAGATACGCAGTATTTT.

Here the CDR3 reads CASSTQGREQFF. The CDR3 DNA sequence: TGTGCCAGCAGCACACAGGGGAGGGAGCAGTTCTTC. The J gene is TRBJ2-1, the V gene TRBV11-1, with a weak D call TRBD1 (7 bases). Germline CDR1 SGHAT, CDR2 FQDESV (reference sequence). The germline V and J ends were trimmed by 5 bases and 10 bases, with 12 bases remaining between them. There are 12 residues in the CDR3.

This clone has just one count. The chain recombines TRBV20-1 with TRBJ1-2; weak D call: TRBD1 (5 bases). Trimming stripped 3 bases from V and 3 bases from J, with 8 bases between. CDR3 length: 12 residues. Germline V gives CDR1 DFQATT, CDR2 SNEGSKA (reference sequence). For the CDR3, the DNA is TGCAGTGCTAGTACCAGGGACTATGGCTACACCTTC. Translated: CSASTRDYGYTF.

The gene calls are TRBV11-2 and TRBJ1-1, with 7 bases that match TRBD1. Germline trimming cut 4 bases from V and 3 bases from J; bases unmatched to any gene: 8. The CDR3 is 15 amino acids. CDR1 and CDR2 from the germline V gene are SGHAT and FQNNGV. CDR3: CASSYKGGAYTEAFF. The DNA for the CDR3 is TGTGCCAGCAGCTATAAAGGGGGCGCGTACACTGAAGCTTTCTTT.

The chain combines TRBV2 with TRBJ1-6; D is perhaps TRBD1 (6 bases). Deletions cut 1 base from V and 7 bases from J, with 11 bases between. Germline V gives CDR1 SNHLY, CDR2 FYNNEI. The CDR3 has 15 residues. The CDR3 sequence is CASSEEAGANSPLHF. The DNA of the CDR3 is TGTGCCAGCAGTGAAGAAGCAGGGGCCAATTCACCCCTCCACTTT. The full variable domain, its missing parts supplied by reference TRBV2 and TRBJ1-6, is EPEVTQTPSHQVTQMGQEVILRCVPISNHLYFYWYRQILGQKVEFLVSFYNNEISEKSEIFDDQFSVERPDGSNFTLKIRSTKLEDSAMYFCASSEEAGANSPLHFGNGTRLTVT.

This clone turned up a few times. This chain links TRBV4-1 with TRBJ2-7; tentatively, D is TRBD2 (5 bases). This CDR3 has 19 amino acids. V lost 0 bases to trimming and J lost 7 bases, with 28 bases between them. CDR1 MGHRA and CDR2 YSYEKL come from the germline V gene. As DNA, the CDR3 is TGCGCCAGCAGCCAAGAAACACACCGCTACCTATCCTCTACGGGGGAGCAGTACGTC. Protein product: CASSQETHRYLSSTGEQYV.

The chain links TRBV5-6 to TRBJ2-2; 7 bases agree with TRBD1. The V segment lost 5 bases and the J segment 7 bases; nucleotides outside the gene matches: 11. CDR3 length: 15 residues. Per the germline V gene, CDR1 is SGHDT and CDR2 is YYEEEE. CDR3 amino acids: CASRRFDREHGELFF. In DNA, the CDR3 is TGTGCCAGCAGACGATTTGACAGGGAACACGGGGAGCTGTTTTTT.

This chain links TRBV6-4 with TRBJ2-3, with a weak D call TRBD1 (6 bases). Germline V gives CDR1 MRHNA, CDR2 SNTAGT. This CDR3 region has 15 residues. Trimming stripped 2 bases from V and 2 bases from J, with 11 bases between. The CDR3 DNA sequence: TGTGCCAGCAGTGACGGCCAGGGGATCACAGATACGCAGTATTTT. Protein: CASSDGQGITDTQYF.

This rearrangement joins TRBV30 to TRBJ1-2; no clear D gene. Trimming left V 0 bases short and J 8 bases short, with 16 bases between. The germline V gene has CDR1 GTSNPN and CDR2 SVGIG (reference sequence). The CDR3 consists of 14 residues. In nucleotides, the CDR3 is TGTGCCTGGAGTGTACCGTCTCCCCCTGAGGGCTACACCTTC. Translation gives CAWSVPSPPEGYTF.

The CDR3 nucleotides read TGTGCCAGCAGCTTGGAGTTGGTTGGCGAAAAACTGTTTTTT. It yields the protein CASSLELVGEKLFF. The chain couples TRBV5-5 to TRBJ1-4; D is unclear. V lost 0 bases to trimming and J lost 8 bases, with 11 bases between them. The CDR3 runs to 14 residues. CDR1 and CDR2 from the germline V gene are SGHKS and YYEKEE (reference sequence).

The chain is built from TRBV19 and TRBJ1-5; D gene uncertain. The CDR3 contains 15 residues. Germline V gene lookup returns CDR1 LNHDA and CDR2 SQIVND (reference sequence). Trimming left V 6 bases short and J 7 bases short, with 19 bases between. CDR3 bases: TGTGCCAGTAGCGACTCCAGACGGGTCGGGCAGCCCCAGCATTTT. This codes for CASSDSRRVGQPQHF.

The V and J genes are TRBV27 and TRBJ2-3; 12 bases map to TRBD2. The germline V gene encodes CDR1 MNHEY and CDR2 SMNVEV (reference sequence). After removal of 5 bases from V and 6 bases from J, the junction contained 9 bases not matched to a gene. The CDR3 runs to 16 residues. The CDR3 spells CASSPTSGGSIDTQYF. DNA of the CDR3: TGTGCCAGCAGTCCCACTAGCGGGGGGTCAATTGATACGCAGTATTTT.

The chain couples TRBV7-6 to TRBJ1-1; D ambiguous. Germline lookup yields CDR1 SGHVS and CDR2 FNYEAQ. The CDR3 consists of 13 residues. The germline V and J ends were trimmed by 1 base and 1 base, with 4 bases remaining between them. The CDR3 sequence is CASSLVANTEAFF. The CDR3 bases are TGTGCCAGCAGCTTAGTAGCGAACACTGAAGCTTTCTTT. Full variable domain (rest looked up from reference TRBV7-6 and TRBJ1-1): GAGVSQSPRYKVTKRGQDVALRCDPISGHVSLYWYRQALGQGPEFLTYFNYEAQQDKSGLPNDRFSAERPEGSISTLTIQRTEQRDSAMYRCASSLVANTEAFFGQGTRLTVV.